This T cell receptor beta chain was sequenced in a study of T cell responses to AZD1222 COVID-19 vaccine (dated by TCRdb to about 2021). Turning to the overall study: TCR sequencing was performed for 230 to 250 trial participants, of whom some 200 were given two doses of AZD1222 and some 25 were given two doses of MenACWY control vaccine. Trial participants were enrolled into age subgroups of 18-55, 56-69 and 70-plus years, which contained approximately 150, 28 and 58 TCR-sequenced participants, respectively. The research as a whole found: The whole spike protein was spanned by vaccine-associated CD4 TCRs, and dominant responses were seen in regions 160-218 and 743-854. The 56-69-year group was small, and its depth increase did not reach significance, likely because of low power. Conclusions about previously exposed vaccinees are limited because only five to seven AZD1222 recipients were SARS-CoV-2 seropositive at baseline. Participants were mostly white British, with more females than males. The authors suggested clonal diversity may have been underestimated. No day 14 peak-response samples were available, so repertoires were characterized only after the peak T cell response. Reportedly, almost half of the unique spike-specific TCRs recognized epitopes lying outside the regions that are mutated in the B.1.351 and B.1.1.7 variants. After two AZD1222 doses, spike-specific TCR breadth and depth were significantly higher than at day 0 and than in MenACWY recipients.

The V and J ends are trimmed by 4 bases and 5 bases, leaving 15 bases between them. CDR1 is given as SGHRS and CDR2 as YFSETQ, both from the germline V gene. Measured from the cysteine to the phenylalanine, the CDR3 is 15 residues long. Solely the CDR3 DNA is kept, with 45 bases framed from the first base. The sample's time point label is to be understood as: about 28 days (+/-7) after the second vaccine dose. AZD1222 recipients with second doses at about 4 weeks or about 12 weeks were pooled, because spike-specific TCR depth and breadth did not differ between schedules. Vaccinee samples were obtained from the UK trials COV001 and COV002, which included a single-blind randomized controlled phase 2/3 trial of AZD1222 (ChAdOx1 nCoV-19) in healthy adults. Trial participant PBMC samples were collected at day 0 and day 28 after the second dose for TCRbeta chain sequencing. The CDR3 regions of human TCRbeta chains were analyzed by immunosequencing. In the authors' own workflow: Repertoire TCRs were checked for matches against a reference library of SARS-CoV-2-specific TCRs that had been generated using the MIRA antigen-specificity platform. Breadth was defined as the fraction of unique TCRs that were SARS-CoV-2-associated, and depth was defined as the fraction of total T cells that were SARS-CoV-2-associated. Each spike-specific TCR was assigned to its reactive spike region and to a CD4 or CD8 class using the MIRA data. Log10-transformed breadth and depth values were compared by one-way ANOVA with Sidak's multiple comparisons tests. Sourced from immuneACCESS, this table was stored by TCRdb with only in-frame sequences that have V and J called. A share of the clones is absent; for the studies checked, an unresolved V gene accounts for under half, and the remainder has no known explanation. The V and J calls and clone size are taken from that table; D and trimming were inferred from the DNA. The sample table records around 150,000 clones; roughly nine tenths of these occur just once. The top ten hold around 1% of the sample.

About this clone: Its antigen is unknown. No base quality values were provided; no much bigger clone lies one nucleotide off.

The rearranged segments are TRBV5-1 and TRBJ1-4, with the D segment identity uncertain. This material consisted of peripheral blood, taken 28 days after the second AZD1222 dose. This clonotype was obtained from an adult who received the AZD1222 COVID-19 vaccine. The nucleotide sequence is given as TGCGCCAGCAGCCCAGCAGGTGGAGGGAATGAAAAACTGTTTTTT. It is translated as CASSPAGGGNEKLFF.